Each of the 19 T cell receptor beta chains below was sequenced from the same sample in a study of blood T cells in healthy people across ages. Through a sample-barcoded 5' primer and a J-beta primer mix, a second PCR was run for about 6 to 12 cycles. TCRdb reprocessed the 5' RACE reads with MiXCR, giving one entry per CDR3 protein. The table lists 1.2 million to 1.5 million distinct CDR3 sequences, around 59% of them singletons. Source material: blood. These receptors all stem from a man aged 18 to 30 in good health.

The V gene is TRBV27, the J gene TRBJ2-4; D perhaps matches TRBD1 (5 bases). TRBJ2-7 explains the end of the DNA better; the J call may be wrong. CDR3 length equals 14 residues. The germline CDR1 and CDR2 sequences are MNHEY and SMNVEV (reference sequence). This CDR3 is CASSSDINFYEQYF. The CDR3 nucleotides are TGTGCCAGCAGTTCGGACATCAATTTCTACGAGCAGTACTTC.

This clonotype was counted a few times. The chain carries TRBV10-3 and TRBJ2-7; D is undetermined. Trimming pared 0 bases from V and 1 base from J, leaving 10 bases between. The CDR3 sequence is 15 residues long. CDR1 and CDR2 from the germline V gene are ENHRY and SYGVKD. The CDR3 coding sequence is TGTGCCATCAGTGAGTCTGGCGGCAGTTCCTACGAGCAGTACTTC. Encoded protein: CAISESGGSSYEQYF.

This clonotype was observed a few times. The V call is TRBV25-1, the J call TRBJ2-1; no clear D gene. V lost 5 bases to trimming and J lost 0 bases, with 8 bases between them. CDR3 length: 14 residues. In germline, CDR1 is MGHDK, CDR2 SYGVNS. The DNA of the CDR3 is TGTGCCAGCAGTCAACAGAACTCCTACAATGAGCAGTTCTTC. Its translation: CASSQQNSYNEQFF. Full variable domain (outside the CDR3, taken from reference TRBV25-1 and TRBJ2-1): EADIYQTPRYLVIGTGKKITLECSQTMGHDKMYWYQQDPGMELHLIHYSYGVNSTEKGDLSSESTVSRIRTEHFPLTLESARPSHTSQYLCASSQQNSYNEQFFGPGTRLTVL.

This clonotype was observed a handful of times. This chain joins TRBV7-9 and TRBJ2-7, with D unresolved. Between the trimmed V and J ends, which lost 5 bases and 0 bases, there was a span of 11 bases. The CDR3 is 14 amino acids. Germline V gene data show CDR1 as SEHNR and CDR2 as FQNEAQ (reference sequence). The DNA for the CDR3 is TGTGCCAGCAGCGTAGAAGCACACTCCTACGAGCAGTACTTC. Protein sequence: CASSVEAHSYEQYF.

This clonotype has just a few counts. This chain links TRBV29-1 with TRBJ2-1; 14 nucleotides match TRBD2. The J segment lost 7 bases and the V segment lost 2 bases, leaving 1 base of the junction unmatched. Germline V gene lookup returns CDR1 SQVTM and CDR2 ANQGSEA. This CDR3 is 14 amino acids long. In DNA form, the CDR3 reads TGCAGCGTTGAAAGGACTAGCGGGAGGAATGAGCAGTTCTTC. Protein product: CSVERTSGRNEQFF.

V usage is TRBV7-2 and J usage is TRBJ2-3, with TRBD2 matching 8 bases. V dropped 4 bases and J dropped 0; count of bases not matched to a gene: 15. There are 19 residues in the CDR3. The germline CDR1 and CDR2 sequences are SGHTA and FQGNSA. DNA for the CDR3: TGTGCCAGCAGCTCGGGATTTGGGGCGGGGGGAATTAGCACAGATACGCAGTATTTT. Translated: CASSSGFGAGGISTDTQYF.

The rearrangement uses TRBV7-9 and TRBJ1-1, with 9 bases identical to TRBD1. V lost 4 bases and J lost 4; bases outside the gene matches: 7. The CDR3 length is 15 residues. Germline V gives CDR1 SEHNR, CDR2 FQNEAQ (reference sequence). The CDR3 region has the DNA TGTGCCAGCAGCTACGGACAGGGGAGGGTCACTGAAGCTTTCTTT. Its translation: CASSYGQGRVTEAFF.

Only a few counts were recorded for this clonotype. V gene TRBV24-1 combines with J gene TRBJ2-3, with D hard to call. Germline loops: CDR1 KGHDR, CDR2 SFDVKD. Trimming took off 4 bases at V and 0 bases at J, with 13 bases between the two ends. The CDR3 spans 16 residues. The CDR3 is CATSEPGRSSTDTQYF. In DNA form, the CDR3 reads TGTGCCACCAGTGAACCCGGACGGTCTAGCACAGATACGCAGTATTTT.

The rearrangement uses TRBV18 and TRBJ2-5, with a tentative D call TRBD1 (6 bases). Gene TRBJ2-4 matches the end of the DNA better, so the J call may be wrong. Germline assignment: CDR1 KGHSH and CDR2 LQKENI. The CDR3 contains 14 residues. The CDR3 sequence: CASSPNRDKNIQYF. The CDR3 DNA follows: TGTGCCAGCAGCCCAAACAGGGACAAAAACATTCAGTACTTC.

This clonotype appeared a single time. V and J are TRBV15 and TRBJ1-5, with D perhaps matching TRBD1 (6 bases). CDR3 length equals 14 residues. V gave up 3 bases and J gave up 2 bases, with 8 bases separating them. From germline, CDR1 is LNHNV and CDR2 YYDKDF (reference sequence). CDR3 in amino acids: CATSSRGGNQPQHF. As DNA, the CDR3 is TGTGCCACCAGCAGCAGGGGTGGCAATCAGCCCCAGCATTTT.

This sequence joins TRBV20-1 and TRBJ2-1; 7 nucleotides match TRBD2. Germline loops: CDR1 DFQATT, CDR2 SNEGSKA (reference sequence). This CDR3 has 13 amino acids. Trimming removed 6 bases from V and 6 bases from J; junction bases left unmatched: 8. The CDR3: CSAGRVSANEQFF. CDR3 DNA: TGCAGTGCGGGGAGGGTATCGGCCAATGAGCAGTTCTTC.

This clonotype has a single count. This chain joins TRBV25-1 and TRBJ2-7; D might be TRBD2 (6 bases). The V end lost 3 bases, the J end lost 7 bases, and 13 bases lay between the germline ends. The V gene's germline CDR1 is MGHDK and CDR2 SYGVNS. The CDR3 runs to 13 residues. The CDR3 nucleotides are TGTGCCAGCAGTGACGGGGGTTACAATGAGCAGTACTTC. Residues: CASSDGGYNEQYF.

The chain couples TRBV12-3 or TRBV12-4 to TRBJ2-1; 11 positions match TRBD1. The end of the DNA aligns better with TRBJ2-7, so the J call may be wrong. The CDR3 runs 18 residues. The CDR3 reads CASSLAGTGGDSYNEQYF. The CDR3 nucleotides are TGTGCCAGCAGTTTAGCGGGGACAGGGGGGGACTCCTACAATGAGCAGTACTTC.

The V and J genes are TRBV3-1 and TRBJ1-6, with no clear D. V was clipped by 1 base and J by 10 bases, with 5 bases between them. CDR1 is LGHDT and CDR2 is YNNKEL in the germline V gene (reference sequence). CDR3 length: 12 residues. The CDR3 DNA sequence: TGTGCCAGCAGCCAAGTCGACTCACCCCTCCACTTT. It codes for CASSQVDSPLHF.

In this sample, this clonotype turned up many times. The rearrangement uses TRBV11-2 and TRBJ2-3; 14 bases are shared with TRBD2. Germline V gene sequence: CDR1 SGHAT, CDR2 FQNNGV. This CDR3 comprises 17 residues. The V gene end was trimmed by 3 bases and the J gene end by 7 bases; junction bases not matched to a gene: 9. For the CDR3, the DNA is TGTGCCAGCAGCTTTGGACTGGGACTAGCGGGGGCCTATACGCAGTATTTT. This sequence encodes CASSFGLGLAGAYTQYF.

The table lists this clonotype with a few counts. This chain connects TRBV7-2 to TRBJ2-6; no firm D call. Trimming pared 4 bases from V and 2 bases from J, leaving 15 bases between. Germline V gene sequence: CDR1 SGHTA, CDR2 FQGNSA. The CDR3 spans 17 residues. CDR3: CASSSIRVSTGANVLTF. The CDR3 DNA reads TGTGCCAGCAGCTCCATAAGGGTCTCCACTGGGGCCAACGTCCTGACTTTC.

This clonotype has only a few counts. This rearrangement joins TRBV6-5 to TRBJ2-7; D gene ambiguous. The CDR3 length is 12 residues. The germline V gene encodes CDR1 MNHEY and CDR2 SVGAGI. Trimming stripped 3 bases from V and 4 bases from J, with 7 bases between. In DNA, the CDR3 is TGTGCCAGCAGTTATCACGGATACGAGCAGTACTTC. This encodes CASSYHGYEQYF.

As DNA, the CDR3 is TGTGCCAGCAGTGTTATAGCGGGGGGGCAAAATGAGCAGTTCTTC. It codes for CASSVIAGGQNEQFF. The chain uses TRBV6-4 and TRBJ2-1; TRBD2 matches at 11 bases. This CDR3 has 15 residues. Germline values: CDR1 MRHNA, CDR2 SNTAGT. The trim removed 4 bases at V and 7 bases at J, leaving 6 bases unmatched.

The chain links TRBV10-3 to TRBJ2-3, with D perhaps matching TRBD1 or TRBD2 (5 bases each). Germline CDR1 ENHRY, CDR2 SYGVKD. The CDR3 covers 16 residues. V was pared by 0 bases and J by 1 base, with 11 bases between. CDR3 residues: CAISESVGTGTDTQYF. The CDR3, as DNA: TGTGCCATCAGTGAGTCTGTCGGGACGGGCACAGATACGCAGTATTTT.